This entry lists 20 T cell receptor beta chains sequenced from one sample in a study of naive and memory T cell subsets. Two oligonucleotides, mixed equimolar, formed the beta constant-region primer covering TRBC1 and TRBC2. TCRdb reprocessed the UMI-ligation and nested PCR reads with MiXCR, giving one entry per CDR3 protein. Found here are tens of thousands of distinct CDR3 sequences, 7% to 7.5% of them singletons; the top ten hold 1.5% to 2%. Sequences were obtained from central memory CD4+ T cells from blood. All receptors come from a human donor in good health.

This clonotype has a count of ten or more. The rearrangement uses TRBV5-6 and TRBJ2-5; the D is unclear. The CDR3 contains 14 residues. From germline, CDR1 is SGHDT and CDR2 YYEEEE. Trimming pared 2 bases from V and 2 bases from J, leaving 10 bases between. The CDR3, as DNA: TGTGCCAGCAGCTTCGGCAGGTTACAAGAGACCCAGTACTTC. It yields the protein CASSFGRLQETQYF.

This clonotype was detected ten times or more. The V gene is TRBV28, the J gene TRBJ2-1, with D perhaps TRBD1 (6 bases). This CDR3 is built from 17 residues. Per the germline V gene, CDR1 is MDHEN and CDR2 is SYDVKM. V lost 5 bases and J lost 2, with 19 bases in between. CDR3 bases: TGTGCCAGCAGTACCTTCCAAACAGGGTCCACCTACAATGAGCAGTTCTTC. This encodes CASSTFQTGSTYNEQFF. Drawing the rest from reference TRBV28 and TRBJ2-1, the complete variable domain is DVKVTQSSRYLVKRTGEKVFLECVQDMDHENMFWYRQDPGLGLRLIYFSYDVKMKEKGDIPEGYSVSREKKERFSLILESASTNQTSMYLCASSTFQTGSTYNEQFFGPGTRLTVL.

This clonotype was seen a few times. V usage is TRBV12-5 and J usage is TRBJ2-1, with D perhaps TRBD1 or TRBD2 (7 bases each). Germline-derived CDR1 and CDR2 are LGHNT and FRNRAP. Trimming removed 0 bases at V and 3 bases at J, with 24 bases between. The CDR3 is 20 amino acids. The CDR3 DNA reads as TGTGCTAGTGGTTTGGTACAGGGGAGTAGCGGCAGGGGGGGCTACAATGAGCAGTTCTTC. This gives the protein CASGLVQGSSGRGGYNEQFF.

The chain joins TRBV27 to TRBJ1-5; tentatively, D is TRBD1 (5 bases). Between the trimmed V and J ends, which lost 4 bases and 7 bases, there was a span of 14 bases. The CDR3 is 14 amino acids. Germline CDR1 MNHEY, CDR2 SMNVEV (reference sequence). The CDR3 coding sequence is TGTGCCAGCAGTTCCGTGGGGGGACGGCAGCCCCAGCATTTT. It codes for CASSSVGGRQPQHF.

This clonotype was counted ten times or more. The chain couples TRBV12-3 or TRBV12-4 to TRBJ1-1; D not certain. The CDR3 length is 12 residues. The ends were cut back, 1 base at V and 7 bases at J, with 7 bases in the middle. CDR3 bases: TGTGCCAGCAGTTTAGAACTATATGAAGCTTTCTTT. It is translated as CASSLELYEAFF.

This clonotype was seen repeatedly, ten times or more. The V gene is TRBV4-3, the J gene TRBJ1-1; D is uncertain. CDR3 length: 14 amino acids. The germline CDR1 and CDR2 sequences are LGHNA and YSLEER. Trimming pared 0 bases from V and 2 bases from J, leaving 7 bases between. The CDR3 DNA is TGCGCCAGCAGCCAAGATCCCGACAACACTGAAGCTTTCTTT. It codes for CASSQDPDNTEAFF.

This clonotype was seen at least ten times. The chain joins TRBV14 to TRBJ2-1; D tentatively reads TRBD1 or TRBD2 (5 bases each). Trimming removed 0 bases at V and 3 bases at J, with 15 bases between. Germline V CDR1 and CDR2: SGHDN, FVKESK. The CDR3 is made up of 17 amino acids. The CDR3 DNA reads as TGTGCCAGCAGCCAAGATACGGGACCCTGGGTCTACAATGAGCAGTTCTTC. Its protein is CASSQDTGPWVYNEQFF.

This clonotype has just a few counts. The V and J genes are TRBV7-3 and TRBJ2-2, with D possibly being TRBD2 (6 bases). Germline V CDR1 and CDR2: SGHTA, FQGTGA. CDR3 length: 16 residues. V shed 2 bases and J shed 3 bases, with 13 bases lying between them. CDR3: CASSLGGTLHTGELFF. CDR3 bases: TGTGCCAGCAGCTTAGGGGGGACCCTGCACACCGGGGAGCTGTTTTTT.

In this sample, this clonotype turned up a few times. The chain uses TRBV14 and TRBJ1-2, with TRBD1 as a possible D gene (6 bases). Germline loops: CDR1 SGHDN, CDR2 FVKESK. CDR3 size: 13 residues. Deletions cut 3 bases from V and 6 bases from J, with 11 bases between. CDR3 in amino acids: CASSHSGGDGYTF. CDR3 nucleotides: TGTGCCAGCAGCCATTCGGGGGGCGATGGCTACACCTTC.

This clonotype appeared many times. The CDR3 DNA reads TGCGCCAGCAGCTTGCCTCAGGGCGGCATGAACACTGAAGCTTTCTTT. Translation: CASSLPQGGMNTEAFF. The chain couples TRBV5-1 to TRBJ1-1, with D perhaps TRBD1 (5 bases). Germline loops: CDR1 SGHRS, CDR2 YFSETQ. The CDR3 has 16 residues. The V end lost 1 base, the J end lost 0 bases, and 13 bases lay between the germline ends.

This clonotype appeared many times. V is TRBV12-3 or TRBV12-4 and J is TRBJ1-1, with 7 bases matching TRBD1. The CDR3 totals 14 residues. Trimming removed 0 bases from V and 11 bases from J; junction bases left unmatched: 9. The CDR3 loop reads CASSLAPGGEAAFF. CDR3 bases: TGTGCCAGCAGTTTAGCTCCAGGGGGAGAGGCTGCTTTCTTT.

V and J are TRBV19 and TRBJ2-7; no clear D. Germline V gene sequence: CDR1 LNHDA, CDR2 SQIVND (reference sequence). The CDR3 loop spans 12 amino acids. Trimming removed 6 bases at V and 3 bases at J, with 9 bases between. The CDR3 DNA follows: TGTGCCAGTAGACCCCACGTCTACGAGCAGTACTTC. It encodes CASRPHVYEQYF.

V gene TRBV3-1 combines with J gene TRBJ2-6; D is undetermined. Per the germline V gene, CDR1 is LGHDT and CDR2 is YNNKEL (reference sequence). The CDR3 runs 16 residues. The germline V and J ends were trimmed by 2 bases and 0 bases, with 8 bases remaining between them. This chain's CDR3 is CASSQRVNSGANVLTF. CDR3 sequence (DNA): TGTGCCAGCAGCCAAAGGGTCAACTCTGGGGCCAACGTCCTGACTTTC.

As to this clonotype: A read error may be the cause here, since a much bigger clone is one base away. This rearrangement joins TRBV7-2 to TRBJ2-2; no clear D gene. V was trimmed by 1 base and J by 5 bases, leaving 11 bases between them. CDR3 size: 15 residues. CDR1 is SGHTA, CDR2 FQGNSA, per germline. Here the CDR3 reads CASSLGPPGTGELFF. For the CDR3, the DNA is TGTGCCAGCAGCTTAGGGCCCCCCGGGACCGGGGAGCTGTTTTTT.

This clonotype came up a few times. The chain links TRBV3-1 to TRBJ2-3; D is undetermined. The CDR3 length is 14 residues. The germline gives CDR1 LGHDT, CDR2 YNNKEL (reference sequence). The V and J ends lost 2 bases and 0 bases respectively, with 6 bases between them. As DNA, the CDR3 is TGTGCCAGCAGCCAATCGACTAGCACAGATACGCAGTATTTT. Protein product: CASSQSTSTDTQYF.

At least ten counts were recorded for this clonotype. This chain joins TRBV5-5 and TRBJ2-2; D remains ambiguous. Trimming stripped 2 bases from V and 0 bases from J, with 5 bases between. This CDR3 comprises 14 residues. Germline CDR1 SGHKS, CDR2 YYEKEE (reference sequence). In nucleotides, the CDR3 is TGTGCCAGCAGCTTCACCGCGAACACCGGGGAGCTGTTTTTT. It specifies CASSFTANTGELFF.

J is TRBJ1-6 and V is TRBV6-1; unclear D gene. Trimming removed 9 bases at V and 2 bases at J, with 20 bases between. The CDR3 sequence is 17 residues long. The V gene's germline CDR1 is MNHNS and CDR2 SASEGT. The DNA of the CDR3 is TGTGCCAGAACGTTAACACGGCTGATTGCCTATAATTCACCCCTCCACTTT. As protein: CARTLTRLIAYNSPLHF.

The sample holds a few counts of this clonotype. This chain joins TRBV7-8 and TRBJ1-6; D uncertain. Germline V gives CDR1 SGHVS, CDR2 FQNEAQ. The CDR3 loop spans 16 amino acids. V shed 4 bases and J shed 9 bases, with 19 bases lying between them. CDR3 DNA sequence: TGTGCCAGCAGCTGGACCCGGACGGACTGGAGTTCACCCCTCCACTTT. It codes for CASSWTRTDWSSPLHF.

This chain uses TRBV3-1 with TRBJ2-3; TRBD2 matches at 13 bases. The CDR3 length is 17 residues. The trim removed 1 base at V and 7 bases at J, leaving 8 bases unmatched. Germline-derived CDR1 and CDR2 are LGHDT and YNNKEL (reference sequence). CDR3 bases: TGTGCCAGCAGCCAAGTAACACTAGCGGGAGGGCCTCATACGCAGTATTTT. This codes for CASSQVTLAGGPHTQYF.

As for this clonotype: One base away lies a much larger clone, so this may be a sequencing read error. The CDR3 loop reads CVSSFERETQYF. The CDR3 DNA sequence: TGCGTCAGCAGCTTCGAGCGGGAGACCCAGTACTTC. V is TRBV5-1 and J is TRBJ2-5, with D possibly being TRBD2 (5 bases). Per the germline V gene, CDR1 is SGHRS and CDR2 is YFSETQ. The length of the CDR3 is 12 residues.